Detailed here is one T cell receptor beta chain. The V gene's germline CDR1 is SGHAT and CDR2 FQNNGV. The V segment lost 4 bases and the J segment 1 base; nucleotides outside the gene matches: 5. The CDR3 has 15 residues. Clones were sequenced by immunoSEQ multiplex PCR, and TCRdb holds only the in-frame ones, with some missing. The sample includes approximately 500,000 clones, 80% to 90% of them seen just once. The source of the sample is a study of blood T cell repertoires in COVID-19. The source of this sequence is a human donor in a cohort sampled during active COVID-19. Sequences were obtained from peripheral blood. This sequence joins TRBV11-2 and TRBJ1-1, with 8 bases fitting TRBD1. Written as DNA, the CDR3 is TGTGCCAGCAGCTCCTGGACAGGGCGGAACACTGAAGCTTTCTTT. It encodes CASSSWTGRNTEAFF.